Given below is one T cell receptor (beta chain) in context. Its antigen remains unidentified. Between the trimmed V and J ends, which lost 6 bases and 2 bases, there was a span of 11 bases. CDR1 is SQVTM and CDR2 is ANQGSEA in the germline V gene. The CDR3 sequence is 12 residues long. This sample is part of a study of beta chain features in type 1 diabetes. The wider study: Healthy donors and patients showed comparable age, gender and cell yields.

Sequenced material consisted of expressed TCRB transcripts (all of the isolated RNA was reverse transcribed). Libraries were prepared by immunoSEQ multiplex PCR; TCRdb keeps only in-frame clonotypes and omits some of them. The sample comprises more than 550,000 clones, 11% to 15% of which are singletons, and approximately 0.042% rests with the top ten. Study-wide results and caveats: A cDNA-based sequencing approach could over-represent cells with high TCR expression. When Type 1 diabetes patients were examined, their TCRB CDR3s proved moderately but significantly shorter in all four CD4+ subsets.

This sequence joins TRBV29-1 and TRBJ2-7; D is possibly TRBD2 (5 bases). The receptor was derived from a man between 18 and 29 years old with type 1 diabetes. Sequencing was performed on naive CD4+ T cells from blood. Here the CDR3 reads CSVEDFAYEQYF. DNA for the CDR3: TGCAGCGTAGAGGACTTTGCCTACGAGCAGTACTTC.